The 21 T cell receptor beta chains given below trace back to one sample, sequenced in a study of Ad26.COV2.S vaccination and SARS-CoV-2 variants. Treatment indicated: some 20 received Ad26.COV2.S at low or high dose, single or two shots; a few received placebo; per-sample allocation not given. Repertoires come from day 63 after the first vaccine or placebo injection. The assay was immunoSEQ multiplex PCR, and TCRdb's table has in-frame clones only and misses some. In the table there are some 300,000 clones, 86% of which are singletons. The sample here was peripheral blood, taken in a trial of Ad26.COV2.S vaccine versus placebo. These TCRs come from a person between 18 and 59 years old who received the Ad26.COV2.S COVID-19 vaccine or a placebo.

This rearrangement joins TRBV7-2 to TRBJ1-5; no clear D. Germline V gives CDR1 SGHTA, CDR2 FQGNSA. V was clipped by 0 bases and J by 0 bases, with 12 bases between them. CDR3 size: 17 residues. CDR3 residues: CASSLASRFSSNQPQHF. In DNA, the CDR3 is TGTGCCAGCAGCTTAGCGTCCCGCTTTTCTAGCAATCAGCCCCAGCATTTT.

This clone was observed a single time. This chain links TRBV15 with TRBJ2-1; D is perhaps TRBD1 (6 bases). V lost 2 bases and J lost 4, with 9 bases in between. The CDR3 runs 14 residues. The germline CDR1 and CDR2 sequences are LNHNV and YYDKDF (reference sequence). The CDR3 here is CATSRSQGYNEQFF. CDR3 DNA sequence: TGTGCCACCAGCAGATCCCAGGGGTACAATGAGCAGTTCTTC.

This clone has only one observation. V gene TRBV20-1 combines with J gene TRBJ2-1; D remains ambiguous. V was shortened by 5 bases and J by 9 bases, with 5 bases between the two germline ends. This CDR3 spans 9 amino acids. Germline CDR1 is DFQATT and CDR2 is SNEGSKA (reference sequence). The CDR3 sequence is CSALVEQFF. For the CDR3, the DNA is TGCAGTGCTTTGGTTGAGCAGTTCTTC.

The J gene is TRBJ1-2, the V gene TRBV5-4; D gene ambiguous. Trimming pared 0 bases from V and 5 bases from J, leaving 5 bases between. The V gene's germline CDR1 is SGHNT and CDR2 YYREEE (reference sequence). CDR3 size: 12 residues. CDR3 sequence reads: CASSLGGYGYTF. The CDR3 DNA reads TGTGCCAGCAGCTTGGGGGGTTATGGCTACACCTTC.

V gene TRBV5-1 combines with J gene TRBJ1-6; D is ambiguous. The CDR3 consists of 15 residues. Germline V CDR1 and CDR2: SGHRS, YFSETQ. V lost 0 bases and J lost 5, with 9 bases in between. The CDR3 nucleotides are TGCGCCAGCAGCTTGGAGACACAAAATAATTCACCCCTCCACTTT. The encoded protein is CASSLETQNNSPLHF.

The J gene is TRBJ2-3, the V gene TRBV7-9; maybe TRBD2 (7 bases). The CDR3 loop spans 17 amino acids. Germline lookup yields CDR1 SEHNR and CDR2 FQNEAQ (reference sequence). V was shortened by 4 bases and J by 2 bases, with 19 bases between the two germline ends. The CDR3 DNA is TGTGCCAGCAGCTCCTACCTGACGGGGGGCCCCACAGATACGCAGTATTTT. Its protein is CASSSYLTGGPTDTQYF.

This sequence joins TRBV10-3 and TRBJ1-2, with D tentatively TRBD1 (5 bases). Trimming stripped 2 bases from V and 6 bases from J, with 10 bases between. Germline CDR1 ENHRY, CDR2 SYGVKD. The length of the CDR3 is 13 residues. In DNA, the CDR3 is TGTGCCATCAGTGAGCGACGGGACGATGGCTACACCTTC. Protein: CAISERRDDGYTF.

The CDR3 nucleotides read TGCGCCAGCAGTGAAAGCGTAGGGAACACCGGGGAGCTGTTTTTT. Encoded protein: CASSESVGNTGELFF. V gene TRBV10-1 combines with J gene TRBJ2-2; no reliable D call. There are 15 residues in the CDR3. The V end lost 3 bases, the J end lost 1 base, and 9 bases lay between the germline ends. The germline V gene has CDR1 WNHNN and CDR2 SYGVQD (reference sequence).

The table lists this clone with a count of one. The chain uses TRBV5-4 and TRBJ1-1; weak D call: TRBD1 (5 bases). This CDR3 comprises 15 residues. Germline V gene lookup returns CDR1 SGHNT and CDR2 YYREEE (reference sequence). Trimming shortened V by 0 bases and J by 4 bases, and 13 bases separated the two germline ends. The CDR3 nucleotides read TGTGCCAGCAGCTTGGGGGGGGAAGCTAGCACTGAAGCTTTCTTT. Translated, it gives CASSLGGEASTEAFF. The full variable domain, completed using reference TRBV5-4 and TRBJ1-1, is ETGVTQSPTHLIKTRGQQVTLRCSSQSGHNTVSWYQQALGQGPQFIFQYYREEENGRGNFPPRFSGLQFPNYSSELNVNALELDDSALYLCASSLGGEASTEAFFGQGTRLTVV.

J is TRBJ1-1 and V is TRBV5-1; D uncertain. Germline CDR1 and CDR2: SGHRS and YFSETQ. V was shortened by 5 bases and J by 0 bases, with 8 bases between the two germline ends. The CDR3 has 13 residues. CDR3 DNA: TGCGCCAGCAGTCTTCAACTGAACACTGAAGCTTTCTTT. This gives the protein CASSLQLNTEAFF. Full variable domain (missing parts from reference TRBV5-1 and TRBJ1-1): KAGVTQTPRYLIKTRGQQVTLSCSPISGHRSVSWYQQTPGQGLQFLFEYFSETQRNKGNFPGRFSGRQFSNSRSEMNVSTLELGDSALYLCASSLQLNTEAFFGQGTRLTVV.

The J gene is TRBJ2-7, the V gene TRBV5-6, with 7 bases identical to TRBD2. Germline V CDR1 and CDR2: SGHDT, YYEEEE. CDR3 size: 15 residues. V lost 2 bases, J lost 2 bases, and 7 bases stayed unmatched. This CDR3 reads CASSFGGYGTYEQYF. The CDR3 coding sequence is TGTGCCAGCAGCTTCGGGGGGTATGGAACCTACGAGCAGTACTTC.

This clone was counted between two and nine times. The chain recombines TRBV7-9 with TRBJ2-7; D is undetermined. The V end was cut by 0 bases, the J end by 2 bases, with 2 bases between. Germline V gene lookup returns CDR1 SEHNR and CDR2 FQNEAQ (reference sequence). CDR3 length: 12 residues. The CDR3 sequence: CASSLAPYEQYF. CDR3 nucleotide sequence: TGTGCCAGCAGCTTAGCCCCCTACGAGCAGTACTTC.

The chain combines TRBV30 with TRBJ1-5, with TRBD1 matching over 7 bases. Germline-derived CDR1 and CDR2 are GTSNPN and SVGIG (reference sequence). The CDR3 sequence is 15 residues long. The J segment lost 2 bases and the V segment lost 2 bases, leaving 6 bases of the junction unmatched. The CDR3 protein is CAWSFGRGGNQPQHF. Written as DNA, the CDR3 is TGTGCCTGGAGTTTTGGCAGGGGGGGCAATCAGCCCCAGCATTTT.

This rearrangement joins TRBV7-2 to TRBJ1-1, with a tentative D call TRBD1 (6 bases). This CDR3 region has 19 residues. Germline-derived CDR1 and CDR2 are SGHTA and FQGNSA. V was pared by 5 bases and J by 4 bases, with 29 bases between. The CDR3 bases are TGTGCCAGCAGCCGGGGACCCCCCGGGGGGGCAGGCAGGCTCACTGAAGCTTTCTTT. This gives the protein CASSRGPPGGAGRLTEAFF.

This sequence joins TRBV4-3 and TRBJ1-1, with D possibly TRBD1 on 5 matching bases. V dropped 0 bases and J dropped 4 bases, with 15 bases sitting between them. Germline assignment: CDR1 LGHNA and CDR2 YSLEER. The CDR3 sequence is 16 residues long. The CDR3 spells CASSQDPLDRGTEAFF. The CDR3 bases are TGCGCCAGCAGCCAAGATCCATTAGACAGAGGCACTGAAGCTTTCTTT.

V usage is TRBV5-4 and J usage is TRBJ1-2, with 7 nucleotides matching TRBD1. CDR1 is SGHNT, CDR2 YYREEE, per germline (reference sequence). V lost 1 base, J lost 2 bases, and 5 bases stayed unmatched. CDR3 length: 15 residues. This chain's CDR3 is CASSLRQGGNYGYTF. CDR3 in DNA: TGTGCCAGCAGCTTGCGCCAGGGGGGGAACTATGGCTACACCTTC.

This chain links TRBV14 with TRBJ2-3; D uncertain. V was clipped by 8 bases and J by 6 bases, with 9 bases between them. CDR1 is SGHDN and CDR2 is FVKESK in the germline V gene. The CDR3 length is 11 residues. CDR3 residues: CASSAKDTQYF. CDR3 in DNA: TGTGCCAGCTCTGCTAAGGATACGCAGTATTTT.

The V gene is TRBV6-5, the J gene TRBJ1-4, with D uncertain. The germline V and J ends were trimmed by 10 bases and 3 bases, with 12 bases remaining between them. The CDR3 spans 13 residues. Germline values: CDR1 MNHEY, CDR2 SVGAGI. The CDR3 region has the DNA TGTGCCACCGCGCGTCAAGCTAATGAAAAACTGTTTTTT. Translating gives CATARQANEKLFF.

The chain employs TRBV30 and TRBJ1-4; D not certain. The CDR3 is made up of 13 amino acids. Deletions cut 1 base from V and 6 bases from J, with 9 bases between. Per germline, CDR1 GTSNPN and CDR2 SVGIG (reference sequence). CDR3 sequence (DNA): TGTGCCTGGAGTGGTCTAGGGTATGAAAAACTGTTTTTT. Translation gives CAWSGLGYEKLFF.

The chain carries TRBV4-2 and TRBJ2-5, with TRBD2 matching over 11 bases. CDR1 and CDR2 (germline): LGHNA, YNFKEQ. The CDR3 loop spans 15 amino acids. Trimming at V came to 6 bases and at J to 5 bases, leaving 8 bases not matched to a gene. CDR3 in DNA: TGTGCCAGCAGTTATACTAGCGGGGGTTTGGAGACCCAGTACTTC. Encoded protein: CASSYTSGGLETQYF.

CDR3 DNA sequence: TGTGCCAGCAGCTCTGCCGGGACGTACCCTAATGAAAAACTGTTTTTT. Translation: CASSSAGTYPNEKLFF. The chain recombines TRBV3-1 (or the pseudogene TRBV3-2) with TRBJ1-4; possible D gene TRBD1, 5 bases. The CDR3 runs 16 residues. Trimming removed 5 bases at V and 3 bases at J, with 16 bases between. Germline V gene lookup returns CDR1 LGHDT and CDR2 YNNKEL (reference sequence).